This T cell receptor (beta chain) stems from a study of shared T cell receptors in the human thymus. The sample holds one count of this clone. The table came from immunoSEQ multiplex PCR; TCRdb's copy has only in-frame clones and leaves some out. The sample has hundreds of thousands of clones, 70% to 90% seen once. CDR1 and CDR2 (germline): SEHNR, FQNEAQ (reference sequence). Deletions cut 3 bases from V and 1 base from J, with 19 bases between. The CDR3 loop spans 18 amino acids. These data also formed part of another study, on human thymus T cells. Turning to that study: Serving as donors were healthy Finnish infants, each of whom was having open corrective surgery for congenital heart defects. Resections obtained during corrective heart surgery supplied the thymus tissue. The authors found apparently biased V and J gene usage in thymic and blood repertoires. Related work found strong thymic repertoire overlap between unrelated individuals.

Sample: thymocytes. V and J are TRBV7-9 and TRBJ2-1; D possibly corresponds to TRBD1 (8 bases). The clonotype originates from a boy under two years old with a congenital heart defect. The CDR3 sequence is CASSFFITGGGSYNEQFF. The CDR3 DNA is TGTGCCAGCAGCTTCTTTATTACAGGGGGAGGGTCCTACAATGAGCAGTTCTTC.